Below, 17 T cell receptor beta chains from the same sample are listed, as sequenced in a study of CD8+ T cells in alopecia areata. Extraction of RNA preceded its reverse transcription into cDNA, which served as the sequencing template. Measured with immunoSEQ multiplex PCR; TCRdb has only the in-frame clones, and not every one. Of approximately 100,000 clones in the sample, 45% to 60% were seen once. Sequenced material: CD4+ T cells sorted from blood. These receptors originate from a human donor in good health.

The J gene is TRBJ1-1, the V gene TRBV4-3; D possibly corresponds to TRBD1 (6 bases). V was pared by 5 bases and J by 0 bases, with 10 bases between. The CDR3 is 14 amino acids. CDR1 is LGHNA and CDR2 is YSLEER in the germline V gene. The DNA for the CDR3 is TGCGCCAGCAGCACGGGACATATGAACACTGAAGCTTTCTTT. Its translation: CASSTGHMNTEAFF.

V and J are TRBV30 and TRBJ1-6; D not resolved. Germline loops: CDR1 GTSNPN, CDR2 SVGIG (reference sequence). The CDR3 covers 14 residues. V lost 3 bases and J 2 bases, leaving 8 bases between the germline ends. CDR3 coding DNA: TGTGCCTGGAGGGAGATCCCCTATAATTCACCCCTCCACTTT. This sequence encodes CAWREIPYNSPLHF. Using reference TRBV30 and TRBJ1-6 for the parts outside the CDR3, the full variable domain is SQTIHQWPATLVQPVGSPLSLECTVEGTSNPNLYWYRQAAGRGLQLLFYSVGIGQISSEVPQNLSASRPQDRQFILSSKKLLLSDSGFYLCAWREIPYNSPLHFGNGTRLTVT.

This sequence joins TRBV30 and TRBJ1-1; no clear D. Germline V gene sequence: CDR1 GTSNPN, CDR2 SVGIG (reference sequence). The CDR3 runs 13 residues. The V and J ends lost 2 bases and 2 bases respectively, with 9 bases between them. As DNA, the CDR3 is TGTGCCTGGAGTTTAGAGGTTAACACTGAAGCTTTCTTT. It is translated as CAWSLEVNTEAFF.

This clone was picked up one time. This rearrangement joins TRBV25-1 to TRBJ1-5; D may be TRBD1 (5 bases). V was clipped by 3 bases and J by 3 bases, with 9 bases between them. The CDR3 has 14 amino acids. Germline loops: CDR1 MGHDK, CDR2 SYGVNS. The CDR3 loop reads CASSDGGINQPQHF. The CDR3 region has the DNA TGTGCCAGCAGTGATGGGGGGATCAATCAGCCCCAGCATTTT.

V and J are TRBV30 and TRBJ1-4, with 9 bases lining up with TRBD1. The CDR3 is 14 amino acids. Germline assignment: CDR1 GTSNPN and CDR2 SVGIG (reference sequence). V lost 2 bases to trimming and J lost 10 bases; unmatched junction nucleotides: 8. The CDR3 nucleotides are TGTGCCTGGAGTACAACAGGGGGCTCCGGAAAACTGTTTTTT. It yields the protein CAWSTTGGSGKLFF.

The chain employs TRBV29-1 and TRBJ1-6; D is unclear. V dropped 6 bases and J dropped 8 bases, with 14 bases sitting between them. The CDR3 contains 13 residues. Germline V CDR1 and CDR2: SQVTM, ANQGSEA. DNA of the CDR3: TGCAGCGTCGGGGAGGGTCCATATTCACCCCTCCACTTT. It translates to CSVGEGPYSPLHF.

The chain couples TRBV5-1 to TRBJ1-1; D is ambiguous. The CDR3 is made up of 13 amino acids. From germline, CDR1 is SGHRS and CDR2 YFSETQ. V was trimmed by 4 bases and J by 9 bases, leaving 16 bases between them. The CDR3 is CASSADTPEQAFF. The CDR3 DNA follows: TGCGCCAGCAGCGCCGACACACCAGAACAAGCTTTCTTT.

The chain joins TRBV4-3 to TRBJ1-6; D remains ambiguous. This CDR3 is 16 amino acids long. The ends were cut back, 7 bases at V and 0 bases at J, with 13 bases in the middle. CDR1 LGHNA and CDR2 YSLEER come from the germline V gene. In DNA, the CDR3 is TGCGCCAGCACTCCTAAGGTGGGCTCCTATAATTCACCCCTCCACTTT. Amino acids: CASTPKVGSYNSPLHF.

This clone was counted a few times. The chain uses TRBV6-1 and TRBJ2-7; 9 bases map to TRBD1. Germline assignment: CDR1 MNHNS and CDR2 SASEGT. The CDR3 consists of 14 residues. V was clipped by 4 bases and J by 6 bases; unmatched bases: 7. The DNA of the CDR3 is TGTGCCAGCAGTGGAAGACCGACAGGGGGCGAGCAGTACTTC. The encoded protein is CASSGRPTGGEQYF.

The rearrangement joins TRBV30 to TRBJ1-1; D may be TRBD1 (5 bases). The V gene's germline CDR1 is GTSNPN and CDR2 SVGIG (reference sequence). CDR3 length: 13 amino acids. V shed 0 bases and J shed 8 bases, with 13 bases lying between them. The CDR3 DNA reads TGTGCCTGGAGTGTATGGGGGGAAGGGGAAGCTTTCTTT. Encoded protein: CAWSVWGEGEAFF.

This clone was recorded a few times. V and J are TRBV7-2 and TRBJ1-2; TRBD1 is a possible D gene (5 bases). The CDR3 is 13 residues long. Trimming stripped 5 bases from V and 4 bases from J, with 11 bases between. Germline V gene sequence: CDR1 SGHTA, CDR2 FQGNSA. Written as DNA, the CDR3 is TGTGCCAGCAGCCATGGGCAGGGCTATGGCTACACCTTC. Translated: CASSHGQGYGYTF.

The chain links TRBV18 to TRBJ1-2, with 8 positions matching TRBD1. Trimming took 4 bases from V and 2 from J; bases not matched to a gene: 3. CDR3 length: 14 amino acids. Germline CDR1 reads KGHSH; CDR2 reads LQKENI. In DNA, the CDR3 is TGTGCCAGCTCACTACAGGGGGAAAACTATGGCTACACCTTC. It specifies CASSLQGENYGYTF.

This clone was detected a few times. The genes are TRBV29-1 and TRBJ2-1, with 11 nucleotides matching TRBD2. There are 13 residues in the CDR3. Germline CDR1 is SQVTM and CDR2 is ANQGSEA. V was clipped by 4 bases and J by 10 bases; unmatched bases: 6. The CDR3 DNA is TGCAGCGTTGGCGGTCGGACTAGCGGGGAGCAGTTCTTC. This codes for CSVGGRTSGEQFF.

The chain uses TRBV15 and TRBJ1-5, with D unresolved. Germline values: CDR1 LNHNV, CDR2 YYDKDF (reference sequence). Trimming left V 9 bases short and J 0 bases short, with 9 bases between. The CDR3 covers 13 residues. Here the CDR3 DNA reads TGTGCCACTCGGACCTATAGCAATCAGCCCCAGCATTTT. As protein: CATRTYSNQPQHF.

CDR3 nucleotide sequence: TGTGCCAGCAGCTTGGGAACCGGGACTAGCGGCTTTCGCGGCGAGCAGTACTTC. It yields the protein CASSLGTGTSGFRGEQYF. The chain joins TRBV7-2 to TRBJ2-7; 11 bases agree with TRBD2. CDR1 and CDR2 from the germline V gene are SGHTA and FQGNSA. The CDR3 contains 18 residues. With 3 bases clipped from V and 6 bases from J, the junction kept 16 bases outside the gene matches. Combining the CDR3 with reference TRBV7-2 and TRBJ2-7 gives the whole variable domain GAGVSQSPSNKVTEKGKDVELRCDPISGHTALYWYRQSLGQGLEFLIYFQGNSAPDKSGLPSDRFSAERTGGSVSTLTIQRTQQEDSAVYLCASSLGTGTSGFRGEQYFGPGTRLTVT.

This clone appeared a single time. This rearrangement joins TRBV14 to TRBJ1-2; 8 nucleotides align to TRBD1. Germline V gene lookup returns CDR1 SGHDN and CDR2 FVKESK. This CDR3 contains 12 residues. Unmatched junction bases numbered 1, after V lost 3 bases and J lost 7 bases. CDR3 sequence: CASSQDRVGYTF. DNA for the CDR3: TGTGCCAGCAGCCAGGACAGGGTTGGCTACACCTTC.

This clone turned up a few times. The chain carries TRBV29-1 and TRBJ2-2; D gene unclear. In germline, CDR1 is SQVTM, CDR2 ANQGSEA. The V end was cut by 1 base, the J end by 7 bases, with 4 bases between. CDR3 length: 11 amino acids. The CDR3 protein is CSVEVFGELFF. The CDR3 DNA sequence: TGCAGCGTTGAAGTCTTCGGGGAGCTGTTTTTT.